This T cell receptor beta chain emerged from a study of PD-L1 blockade in urothelial cancer. The overall study: About nine tenths of the roughly 29 patients were men with bladder-origin urothelial cancer. Per blood sample, T cells had a median of around 140,000.

Study-level points and caveats: Below-median pretreatment blood TCR clonality was associated with improved progression-free and overall survival.

Assay used: immunoSEQ multiplex PCR; TCRdb lists only in-frame clones, some missing. The table shows under 85,000 clones, with more than 85% occurring only once. Regarding time point: peripheral blood 6 weeks after treatment start. In regard to this clone: Its antigen is unknown.

Germline V gene sequence: CDR1 SNHLY, CDR2 FYNNEI. Trimming shortened V by 5 bases and J by 0 bases, and 7 bases separated the two germline ends. The CDR3 loop spans 13 amino acids. The sequence derives from a woman of 80 years or more with urothelial cancer. This chain connects TRBV2 to TRBJ1-2; D is uncertain. This specimen was PBMCs, taken around atezolizumab (anti-PD-L1) treatment. The CDR3 bases are TGTGCCAGCAGTCCGTCCTCTAACTATGGCTACACCTTC. This sequence encodes CASSPSSNYGYTF.